The rows below give T cell receptor beta chains drawn from one sample of a study of OX40 agonist ivuxolimab in advanced cancers. Profiled with immunoSEQ multiplex PCR; TCRdb holds only in-frame clones, not every one. Of 35,000 to 40,000 clones listed, roughly 80% were seen once; the top ten hold 1.8%. This sample comprised CD4+ or CD8+ T cells sorted from blood, obtained in a trial of the OX40 agonist ivuxolimab. These receptors all stem from an adult with an advanced solid tumor such as melanoma, head and neck, liver or kidney cancer. CDR3s leave out the opening cysteine and the closing phenylalanine or tryptophan. Clone size, where shown, is once, few, many, or a class for clones that have expanded.

J | V | size | CDR3
TRBJ2-2 | TRBV7-2 | few | ASSSTGTRSAGELF
TRBJ1-2 | TRBV7-8 | NA | ASSLPGVYGYT
TRBJ2-2 | TRBV7-2 | once | ASSLEGWDRGRVGELF
TRBJ2-7 | TRBV2 | NA | ASSESPSSYEQY
TRBJ2-1 | TRBV2 | NA | ASSELGSSGGEF
TRBJ2-2 | TRBV7-9 | NA | ASSLAANTGELF
TRBJ2-2 | TRBV5-1 | NA | ASSSTGVHGELF
TRBJ1-1 | TRBV19 | NA | ASSIVGGFTEAF
TRBJ1-4 | TRBV30 | NA | AWSYPGQGAQGTNEKLF
TRBJ2-5 | TRBV11-3 | once | ASSLNSGETQY
TRBJ2-2 | TRBV6-5 | NA | ASSYSMDPTGELF
TRBJ1-2 | TRBV9 | NA | ASSFLPGQGNYGYT
TRBJ1-2 | TRBV6-4 | NA | ASRESGDRGGYT
TRBJ2-3 | TRBV4-3 | NA | ASSQSLAGASTDTQY
TRBJ2-3 | TRBV30 | NA | AWSVSLTDTQY
TRBJ2-5 | TRBV6-5 | NA | ASSRTGGETQY
TRBJ1-4 | TRBV5-1 | NA | ASSLGAQAGNEKLF
TRBJ1-4 | TRBV4-1 | NA | ASSPPLSGFNEKLF
TRBJ1-1 | TRBV6-1 | NA | ASSRQGSKVAEAF
TRBJ2-3 | TRBV11-2 | NA | ASSFGRVGADTQY